The clone carrying this TCR beta chain was recorded a few times. Produced via immunoSEQ multiplex PCR; TCRdb's table is partial and in-frame only. This sample yields approximately 150,000 clones, of which 81% are seen a single time; approximately 5.1% belongs to the top ten. The data originate from a study of blood T cell repertoires in COVID-19. There are 13 residues in the CDR3. The germline CDR1 and CDR2 sequences are GTSNPN and SVGIG (reference sequence). Trimming removed 6 bases at V and 7 bases at J, with 13 bases between. The TCR originated in a woman in her thirties or forties with acute COVID-19. Specimen: PBMCs or T cells enriched from blood (not recorded which). V usage is TRBV30 and J usage is TRBJ1-6; D is possibly TRBD1 (6 bases). The CDR3 bases are TGTGCCTGTACGGGACAAATGAATTCACCCCTCCACTTT. Its protein product is CACTGQMNSPLHF.